The table lists the clone carrying this T cell receptor beta chain with a few counts. The sample originates from a study of T cell responses to AZD1222 COVID-19 vaccine. CDR1 and CDR2 (germline): LGHDT, YNNKEL (reference sequence). V lost 4 bases and J lost 0, with 12 bases in between. There are 15 residues in the CDR3. Assay used: immunoSEQ multiplex PCR; TCRdb lists only in-frame clones, some missing. The repertoire holds under 150,000 clones, with about 90% as singletons. This sequence originates from an adult who received the AZD1222 COVID-19 vaccine. The sequences come from peripheral blood, collected 28 days after the second AZD1222 dose. This chain joins TRBV3-1 (or the pseudogene TRBV3-2) and TRBJ1-1; D gene uncertain. CDR3 loop: CASSPLSNMNTEAFF. The CDR3 region has the DNA TGTGCCAGCAGCCCCCTCAGTAACATGAACACTGAAGCTTTCTTT.